The 25 T cell receptor beta chains below all came from one sample that was sequenced in a study of CD4+ T cells in melanoma. Data came from immunoSEQ multiplex PCR; TCRdb stores just in-frame clones and leaves some out. The data contain about 140,000 clones, about nine tenths of them singletons. Every receptor here comes from a human donor with melanoma.

The rearrangement joins TRBV2 to TRBJ1-5, with TRBD1 identical over 8 bases. Germline CDR1 reads SNHLY; CDR2 reads FYNNEI. V shed 5 bases and J 7 bases; nucleotides not matched to a gene: 4. The CDR3 covers 13 residues. CDR3 sequence reads: CASSLQGAQPQHF. In DNA, the CDR3 is TGTGCCAGCAGTCTTCAGGGGGCCCAGCCCCAGCATTTT.

There are a few counts of this clone. The rearrangement uses TRBV5-1 and TRBJ2-1; no definite D call. This CDR3 contains 13 residues. Trimming cost V 2 bases and J 7 bases, with 10 bases left between them. The germline gives CDR1 SGHRS, CDR2 YFSETQ. The chain's CDR3 is CASSFPDANEQFF. The CDR3, as DNA: TGCGCCAGCAGCTTTCCTGACGCGAATGAGCAGTTCTTC.

The J gene is TRBJ1-5, the V gene TRBV2; maybe TRBD1 (6 bases). Trimming cost V 5 bases and J 2 bases, with 10 bases left between them. This CDR3 spans 14 amino acids. CDR1 and CDR2 (germline): SNHLY, FYNNEI. The CDR3 region has the DNA TGTGCCAGCAGTCAGGGGACGCGCAATCAGCCCCAGCATTTT. Translated, it gives CASSQGTRNQPQHF.

V usage is TRBV2 and J usage is TRBJ1-3; D uncertain. V shed 0 bases and J shed 3 bases, with 9 bases lying between them. Germline-derived CDR1 and CDR2 are SNHLY and FYNNEI. The CDR3 is 15 residues long. The CDR3 DNA is TGTGCCAGCAGTGAAGCTGACCGGGGTGGAAACACCATATATTTT. Translated, it gives CASSEADRGGNTIYF. The full variable domain, with the rest looked up from reference TRBV2 and TRBJ1-3, is EPEVTQTPSHQVTQMGQEVILRCVPISNHLYFYWYRQILGQKVEFLVSFYNNEISEKSEIFDDQFSVERPDGSNFTLKIRSTKLEDSAMYFCASSEADRGGNTIYFGEGSWLTVV.

The chain has TRBV18 and TRBJ1-2; D call uncertain. CDR1 and CDR2 from the germline V gene are KGHSH and LQKENI. V was clipped by 1 base and J by 2 bases, with 5 bases between them. This CDR3 spans 13 amino acids. CDR3 loop: CASSPQENYGYTF. In DNA, the CDR3 is TGTGCCAGCTCACCACAAGAAAACTATGGCTACACCTTC.

The V call is TRBV7-9, the J call TRBJ2-1; D perhaps matches TRBD1 (6 bases). The CDR3 runs 13 residues. The V gene's germline CDR1 is SEHNR and CDR2 FQNEAQ (reference sequence). With 4 bases removed from V and 2 bases from J, the gap between germline ends came to 6 bases. The CDR3, as DNA: TGTGCCAGCAGCTGGACAGCCTACAATGAGCAGTTCTTC. Amino acids: CASSWTAYNEQFF.

This CDR3 reads CASSEAEGGDQPQHF. DNA for the CDR3: TGTGCCAGCAGTGAAGCAGAGGGAGGCGATCAGCCCCAGCATTTT. This rearrangement joins TRBV2 to TRBJ1-5; D is unclear. Germline values: CDR1 SNHLY, CDR2 FYNNEI. Trimming left V 0 bases short and J 5 bases short, with 11 bases between. The CDR3 has 15 amino acids.

The CDR3 loop is CASSPVVADTGELFF. The CDR3 DNA follows: TGTGCCAGCTCACCAGTAGTCGCCGACACCGGGGAGCTGTTTTTT. The rearrangement links TRBV18 to TRBJ2-2; D call uncertain. The CDR3 spans 15 residues. Germline V gene lookup returns CDR1 KGHSH and CDR2 LQKENI. With 2 bases removed from V and 3 bases from J, the gap between germline ends came to 10 bases.

The rearrangement joins TRBV2 to TRBJ1-2; D perhaps matches TRBD1 (5 bases). This CDR3 is 12 amino acids long. Per germline, CDR1 SNHLY and CDR2 FYNNEI. The V end was cut by 6 bases, the J end by 0 bases, with 5 bases between. This chain's CDR3 is CASRGANYGYTF. Written as DNA, the CDR3 is TGTGCCAGCAGGGGGGCTAACTATGGCTACACCTTC.

The V call is TRBV18, the J call TRBJ2-3; no clear D. This CDR3 contains 12 residues. Germline assignment: CDR1 KGHSH and CDR2 LQKENI. Trimming removed 4 bases from V and 3 bases from J, with 5 bases in between. The CDR3 DNA reads as TGTGCCAGCTCACTCACGACAGATACGCAGTATTTT. Its protein product is CASSLTTDTQYF.

Notes on this clone: Other DNA sequences in this sample translate to the same CDR3. The chain uses TRBV2 and TRBJ1-2, with D hard to call. Trimming removed 1 base at V and 4 bases at J, with 7 bases between. The germline V gene encodes CDR1 SNHLY and CDR2 FYNNEI. This CDR3 is built from 13 residues. CDR3 nucleotide sequence: TGTGCCAGCAGTGAAGGGACCGCCTATGGCTACACCTTC. Residues: CASSEGTAYGYTF. Complete variable domain (other parts from reference TRBV2 and TRBJ1-2): EPEVTQTPSHQVTQMGQEVILRCVPISNHLYFYWYRQILGQKVEFLVSFYNNEISEKSEIFDDQFSVERPDGSNFTLKIRSTKLEDSAMYFCASSEGTAYGYTFGSGTRLTVV.

V usage is TRBV6-6 and J usage is TRBJ2-1; a possible D gene is TRBD1 (6 bases). The germline V gene has CDR1 MNHNY and CDR2 SVGAGI (reference sequence). The CDR3 is 14 amino acids. V lost 6 bases and J 4 bases, leaving 13 bases between the germline ends. CDR3 residues: CASSRSTGYNEQFF. The CDR3 DNA is TGTGCCAGCAGCCGGTCGACAGGTTACAATGAGCAGTTCTTC.

The rearrangement links TRBV5-1 to TRBJ1-2; no reliable D call. Trimming removed 5 bases at V and 6 bases at J, with 14 bases between. Germline lookup yields CDR1 SGHRS and CDR2 YFSETQ. This CDR3 is 13 amino acids long. The CDR3 protein is CASSETARDGYTF. The CDR3 DNA sequence: TGCGCCAGCAGTGAAACAGCCCGAGATGGCTACACCTTC.

The V and J genes are TRBV5-6 and TRBJ1-2; D uncertain. V dropped 0 bases and J dropped 2 bases, with 11 bases sitting between them. Germline-derived CDR1 and CDR2 are SGHDT and YYEEEE. CDR3 length: 15 amino acids. The CDR3 loop is CASSLGSARNYGYTF. The CDR3, as DNA: TGTGCCAGCAGCTTGGGGTCAGCGCGAAACTATGGCTACACCTTC. The entire variable domain, with the rest obtained from reference TRBV5-6 and TRBJ1-2, is as follows: DAGVTQSPTHLIKTRGQQVTLRCSPKSGHDTVSWYQQALGQGPQFIFQYYEEEERQRGNFPDRFSGHQFPNYSSELNVNALLLGDSALYLCASSLGSARNYGYTFGSGTRLTVV.

The chain couples TRBV5-1 to TRBJ1-1; D unresolved. CDR3 length equals 14 residues. V shed 0 bases and J shed 2 bases, with 8 bases lying between them. CDR1 and CDR2 (germline): SGHRS, YFSETQ. The CDR3 sequence: CASSLAPANTEAFF. As DNA, the CDR3 is TGCGCCAGCAGCTTGGCTCCCGCAAACACTGAAGCTTTCTTT.

The CDR3 DNA reads TGTGCCAGCAAATACAGGGCCGAGAACACTGAAGCTTTCTTT. This gives the protein CASKYRAENTEAFF. The V call is TRBV2, the J call TRBJ1-1; D may be TRBD1 (6 bases). V was cut by 7 bases and J by 1 base, with 13 bases left in between. This CDR3 region has 14 residues. Germline V CDR1 and CDR2: SNHLY, FYNNEI.

The chain couples TRBV4-2 to TRBJ2-7; 7 bases fit TRBD2. This CDR3 has 14 residues. Germline CDR1 and CDR2: LGHNA and YNFKEQ. V was clipped by 0 bases and J by 7 bases; unmatched bases: 6. Here the CDR3 DNA reads TGTGCCAGCAGCCAAGATCAGCGGGACCGGGAGCAGTACTTC. It codes for CASSQDQRDREQYF.

V is TRBV2 and J is TRBJ1-2; 7 bases fit TRBD1. The germline V gene encodes CDR1 SNHLY and CDR2 FYNNEI. The trim removed 6 bases at V and 0 bases at J, leaving 4 bases unmatched. The CDR3 runs to 14 residues. CDR3 loop: CASRRGGPNYGYTF. The CDR3 DNA reads as TGTGCCAGCAGAAGAGGGGGCCCTAACTATGGCTACACCTTC.

J is TRBJ2-3 and V is TRBV10-1; 8 bases align to TRBD2. Germline values: CDR1 WNHNN, CDR2 SYGVQD (reference sequence). The V segment lost 4 bases and the J segment 4 bases; nucleotides outside the gene matches: 13. The CDR3 covers 17 residues. CDR3 in DNA: TGCGCCAGCAGTGCATTGAAGCGGGGGAACCCTCCAGATACGCAGTATTTT. Translated: CASSALKRGNPPDTQYF.

Here the CDR3 reads CASSEAGDRGGGYTF. The CDR3 DNA is TGTGCCAGCAGTGAAGCCGGGGACAGGGGTGGAGGCTACACCTTC. This chain links TRBV2 with TRBJ1-2; 10 positions match TRBD1. The ends lost 0 bases at V and 8 bases at J; junction bases unmatched: 6. The germline V gene has CDR1 SNHLY and CDR2 FYNNEI. The CDR3 consists of 15 residues.

V gene TRBV15 combines with J gene TRBJ2-7; 7 nucleotides match TRBD1. The J segment lost 1 base and the V segment lost 5 bases, leaving 2 bases of the junction unmatched. The CDR3 has 13 residues. Germline loops: CDR1 LNHNV, CDR2 YYDKDF (reference sequence). CDR3 in DNA: TGTGCCACCAGCCTGGGACAGTCCTACGAGCAGTACTTC. This translates into CATSLGQSYEQYF.

This chain uses TRBV5-6 with TRBJ1-4; TRBD1 agrees at 7 bases. CDR1 SGHDT and CDR2 YYEEEE come from the germline V gene. CDR3 length: 16 amino acids. V shed 3 bases, J shed 8 bases, and the junction held 13 bases outside the gene matches. The CDR3: CASSSPTGDSGEKLFF. CDR3 coding DNA: TGTGCCAGCAGCTCGCCCACAGGGGACAGCGGGGAAAAACTGTTTTTT.

The chain combines TRBV11-2 with TRBJ2-5; D may match TRBD1 or TRBD2 (5 bases each). The V gene's germline CDR1 is SGHAT and CDR2 FQNNGV. Trimming took off 5 bases at V and 1 base at J, with 11 bases between the two ends. This CDR3 region has 14 residues. The CDR3: CASSVTGAQETQYF. CDR3 DNA sequence: TGTGCCAGCAGCGTTACCGGGGCCCAAGAGACCCAGTACTTC.

The chain employs TRBV29-1 and TRBJ1-1; 8 positions match TRBD1. V was clipped by 7 bases and J by 3 bases; unmatched bases: 7. CDR1 and CDR2 from the germline V gene are SQVTM and ANQGSEA. The CDR3 totals 13 residues. The CDR3 sequence is CSAETGAYTEAFF. CDR3 DNA sequence: TGCAGCGCCGAGACAGGGGCTTACACTGAAGCTTTCTTT.

This chain connects TRBV2 to TRBJ2-7; 10 positions match TRBD1. Per the germline V gene, CDR1 is SNHLY and CDR2 is FYNNEI. V gave up 7 bases and J gave up 5 bases; unmatched junction bases: 11. CDR3 length equals 15 residues. CDR3 loop: CASTSRWDRGHEQYF. For the CDR3, the DNA is TGTGCCAGCACCTCGAGGTGGGACAGGGGCCACGAGCAGTACTTC. The full variable domain, with the rest looked up from reference TRBV2 and TRBJ2-7, is EPEVTQTPSHQVTQMGQEVILRCVPISNHLYFYWYRQILGQKVEFLVSFYNNEISEKSEIFDDQFSVERPDGSNFTLKIRSTKLEDSAMYFCASTSRWDRGHEQYFGPGTRLTVT.